One sample yielded the 11 T cell receptor beta chains listed below, sequenced in a study of CD8 T cells in ankylosing spondylitis (dated by TCRdb to between 2016 and 2019). Library preparation used 5' RACE. The data were produced on an Illumina HiSeq 2500. TCRdb took the public reads, trimmed them with fastp at Q25, ran MiXCR for clone calling and kept in-frame beta chains. Identical CDR3 protein sequences are pooled into one entry, listed with their most common genes and DNA. For this sample the table gives 200,000 to 250,000 distinct CDR3 sequences, of which around 16% were detected only once. About 44% of the sample is taken by the ten largest. Results the study describes overall, beyond this receptor: A TCR beta motif made up of 7 to 9 highly homologous amino acid variants appeared to be characteristic of blood from ankylosing spondylitis patients.

Their recognized antigens are unknown. Sequences were obtained from blood, either unsorted or a sorted T cell fraction (not recorded which). The receptors come from a male donor with ankylosing spondylitis.

This clonotype has a handful of counts. This chain connects TRBV14 to TRBJ2-1; 10 positions match TRBD2. Germline V gene data show CDR1 as SGHDN and CDR2 as FVKESK. The CDR3 totals 16 residues. V shed 4 bases, J shed 5 bases, and the junction held 8 bases outside the gene matches. The DNA for the CDR3 is TGTGCCAGCAGCCCGGCACTAGCGGGGCTCAACAATGAGCAGTTCTTC. Translating it yields CASSPALAGLNNEQFF.

This clonotype was counted between two and nine times. The chain couples TRBV6-2 or TRBV6-3 to TRBJ2-1, with 9 bases that match TRBD2. CDR1 is MNHEY and CDR2 is SVGEGT in the germline V gene. Losses at the gene ends were 6 bases for V and 2 bases for J; bases not matched to a gene: 8. The CDR3 totals 16 residues. The CDR3, as DNA: TGTGCCAGCAGCCCACTTCTAGCGGGAACCTACAATGAGCAGTTCTTC. Its protein product is CASSPLLAGTYNEQFF.

There are a few counts of this clonotype. The V call is TRBV20-1, the J call TRBJ1-1; D not resolved. This CDR3 comprises 13 residues. CDR1 and CDR2 from the germline V gene are DFQATT and SNEGSKA (reference sequence). V was pared by 1 base and J by 0 bases, with 6 bases between. In DNA form, the CDR3 reads TGCAGTGCTAGAGCAGGCATGAACACTGAAGCTTTCTTT. Amino acids: CSARAGMNTEAFF.

This clonotype has just a few counts. The chain uses TRBV3-1 and TRBJ2-1, with TRBD2 as a possible D gene (6 bases). Per germline, CDR1 LGHDT and CDR2 YNNKEL (reference sequence). Trimming left V 6 bases short and J 7 bases short, with 19 bases between. CDR3 size: 15 residues. The DNA for the CDR3 is TGTGCCAGCAGGGGACTCGCCGTGGGGGGTAATGAGCAGTTCTTC. Amino acid sequence: CASRGLAVGGNEQFF.

The V and J genes are TRBV13 and TRBJ1-2; 8 nucleotides line up with TRBD1. The CDR3 has 14 amino acids. Germline values: CDR1 PRHDT, CDR2 FYEKMQ (reference sequence). V trimming: 4 bases; J trimming: 4 bases; junction bases outside the gene matches: 5. CDR3 amino acids: CASSSGQGSYGYTF. CDR3 nucleotides: TGTGCCAGCAGCTCCGGACAGGGAAGCTATGGCTACACCTTC.

For this clonotype: A much larger clone differs by one base, so this may be a read error. The chain has TRBV10-3 and TRBJ2-1; D might be TRBD1 or TRBD2, each matching 6 bases. The CDR3 has 15 residues. The V gene's germline CDR1 is ENHRY and CDR2 SYGVKD. The CDR3 here is CTISPSGASYNEQFF. CDR3 sequence (DNA): TGTACCATCAGTCCTTCGGGGGCCTCCTACAATGAGCAGTTCTTC.

This clonotype was seen only a few times. The chain is built from TRBV12-3 or TRBV12-4 and TRBJ1-5; D is possibly TRBD1 (6 bases). V was trimmed by 3 bases and J by 3 bases, leaving 18 bases between them. There are 17 residues in the CDR3. The CDR3 region is CASSLSGDIHYNQPQHF. CDR3 coding DNA: TGTGCCAGCAGTTTGTCGGGGGACATCCACTACAATCAGCCCCAGCATTTT.

This clonotype was counted between two and nine times. This chain uses TRBV28 with TRBJ2-3; 16 bases agree with TRBD2. The CDR3 loop spans 18 amino acids. The junction had 7 bases not matched to a gene; V was cut back by 6 bases and J by 1 base. Per the germline V gene, CDR1 is MDHEN and CDR2 is SYDVKM. CDR3 residues: CASSLGLAGGPGTDTQYF. The CDR3 DNA reads as TGTGCCAGCAGCCTGGGACTAGCGGGAGGGCCGGGCACAGATACGCAGTATTTT.

The chain carries TRBV27 and TRBJ2-1, with D maybe TRBD2 (5 bases). Germline V CDR1 and CDR2: MNHEY, SMNVEV (reference sequence). V lost 8 bases and J 8 bases, leaving 28 bases between the germline ends. The CDR3 has 17 residues. The CDR3 nucleotides read TGTGCCAGCCTGGGCGTGTGGAGGTCCACCACGCGCGATGAGCAGTTCTTC. This gives the protein CASLGVWRSTTRDEQFF.

The table lists this clonotype with a few counts. This chain joins TRBV20-1 and TRBJ2-1; TRBD2 matches 7 bases. CDR3 size: 14 residues. Trimming cost V 5 bases and J 3 bases; bases outside gene matches: 7. Germline-derived CDR1 and CDR2 are DFQATT and SNEGSKA (reference sequence). The CDR3 coding sequence is TGCAGTGCTTCCACCCGGGGGGACTACAATGAGCAGTTCTTC. Encoded protein: CSASTRGDYNEQFF.

V is TRBV6-1 and J is TRBJ2-3, with 8 bases lining up with TRBD2. The CDR3 contains 16 residues. V shed 6 bases and J 4 bases; nucleotides not matched to a gene: 12. Looked up from germline, CDR1 is MNHNS and CDR2 is SASEGT. CDR3: CASRPYSGGFPDTQYF. The CDR3 bases are TGTGCCAGCAGGCCCTATTCGGGGGGGTTCCCAGATACGCAGTATTTT.